The 23 T cell receptor beta chains in this list originate from one sample, sequenced in a study of sequential checkpoint blockade in melanoma. The treatment was: randomized to nivolumab then ipilimumab (arm A) or the reverse (arm B). Profiling relied on immunoSEQ multiplex PCR, and the TCRdb table lists in-frame clones only, not all of them. The table shows around 37,000 clones, with under 35% occurring only once. This specimen consisted of tumor tissue (inferred from file names), obtained from a patient given nivolumab and ipilimumab in sequence. The receptor set was obtained from a human donor with melanoma.

The chain links TRBV19 to TRBJ2-3; possibly TRBD1 or TRBD2 for D (5 bases each). The CDR3 spans 13 residues. Germline CDR1 and CDR2: LNHDA and SQIVND (reference sequence). The ends were cut back, 3 bases at V and 4 bases at J, with 8 bases in the middle. The CDR3 nucleotides read TGTGCCAGTAGTATGACAGCGGCAGATACGCAGTATTTT. It specifies CASSMTAADTQYF.

The V call is TRBV6-8, the J call TRBJ2-3; 8 bases fit TRBD1. V shed 6 bases and J 2 bases; nucleotides not matched to a gene: 7. CDR3 size: 15 residues. Germline V gene lookup returns CDR1 MNHGY and CDR2 SAAAGT. CDR3: CASRLGQVNTDTQYF. The CDR3 DNA reads TGTGCCAGCAGGCTGGGACAGGTCAACACAGATACGCAGTATTTT.

This chain joins TRBV19 and TRBJ2-1; D is undetermined. V lost 0 bases, J lost 4 bases, and 10 bases lay in between. This CDR3 contains 15 residues. Looked up from germline, CDR1 is LNHDA and CDR2 is SQIVND (reference sequence). The CDR3 nucleotides read TGTGCCAGTAGTATAGAGGGGTGGGCGTACAATGAGCAGTTCTTC. Protein: CASSIEGWAYNEQFF.

The chain recombines TRBV1 with TRBJ1-4. TRBV1 is annotated as a pseudogene. There are 18 residues in the CDR3. The CDR3 DNA is TGCGCCAGCAGCCAAGATCCTATTAGGGCTGCAACTAATGAAAAACTGTTTTTT. This translates into CASSQDPIRAATNEKLFF.

This CDR3 reads CASKGGLAGAKDTQYF. In DNA form, the CDR3 reads TGTGCCAGCAAAGGGGGGCTAGCGGGAGCAAAAGATACGCAGTATTTT. This chain uses TRBV2 with TRBJ2-3, with 10 bases matching TRBD2. The CDR3 contains 16 residues. Germline CDR1 and CDR2: SNHLY and FYNNEI. Trimming took 7 bases from V and 5 from J; bases not matched to a gene: 12.

The chain is built from TRBV19 and TRBJ2-7; 7 nucleotides match TRBD1. V shed 1 base, J shed 6 bases, and the junction held 9 bases outside the gene matches. The germline gives CDR1 LNHDA, CDR2 SQIVND (reference sequence). There are 15 residues in the CDR3. The chain's CDR3 is CASSIASGTAAEQYF. In DNA, the CDR3 is TGTGCCAGTAGTATAGCCTCCGGGACAGCAGCCGAGCAGTACTTC.

The chain joins TRBV6-8 to TRBJ2-7, with D possibly matching TRBD2 (5 bases). Germline V CDR1 and CDR2: MNHGY, SAAAGT. The CDR3 spans 13 residues. V lost 2 bases to trimming and J lost 4 bases, with 9 bases between them. The CDR3 sequence: CASSYGENYEQYF. DNA for the CDR3: TGTGCCAGCAGTTACGGGGAGAATTACGAGCAGTACTTC.

This clone was counted only a few times. The J gene is TRBJ2-7, the V gene TRBV4-1; 14 nucleotides agree with TRBD2. V shed 4 bases, J shed 0 bases, and the junction held 5 bases outside the gene matches. The CDR3 extends over 17 amino acids. Germline lookup yields CDR1 MGHRA and CDR2 YSYEKL. This CDR3 reads CASSPGLAGDPSYEQYF. In DNA, the CDR3 is TGCGCCAGCAGCCCGGGACTAGCGGGAGATCCCTCCTACGAGCAGTACTTC.

The J gene is TRBJ2-5, the V gene TRBV9, with 12 bases aligning to TRBD1. This CDR3 is 15 amino acids long. With 4 bases clipped from V and 5 bases from J, the junction kept 6 bases outside the gene matches. The germline CDR1 and CDR2 sequences are SGDLS and YYNGEE. CDR3 in amino acids: CASSTGTGGAETQYF. The DNA of the CDR3 is TGTGCCAGCAGCACCGGGACAGGGGGCGCGGAGACCCAGTACTTC.

This clone was counted between two and nine times. The chain is built from TRBV15 and TRBJ2-7; D possibly uses TRBD1 or TRBD2 (5 bases each). The V gene lost 2 bases and the J gene lost 1 base, with 12 bases spanning the gap. CDR1 and CDR2 (germline): LNHNV, YYDKDF (reference sequence). The CDR3 is 15 amino acids. CDR3 sequence: CATSRRTGHSYEQYF. CDR3 nucleotides: TGTGCCACCAGCAGACGAACGGGGCATTCCTACGAGCAGTACTTC.

This clone was detected only once. This sequence joins TRBV5-1 and TRBJ2-2; D not resolved. This CDR3 spans 17 amino acids. The germline V gene encodes CDR1 SGHRS and CDR2 YFSETQ. Trimming cost V 0 bases and J 1 base, with 13 bases left between them. CDR3 protein: CASSLGVIGGNTGELFF. CDR3 sequence (DNA): TGCGCCAGCAGCTTGGGGGTAATTGGCGGGAACACCGGGGAGCTGTTTTTT.

The V gene is TRBV18, the J gene TRBJ1-2, with 10 bases that match TRBD1. The J segment lost 6 bases and the V segment lost 2 bases, leaving 6 bases of the junction unmatched. In germline, CDR1 is KGHSH, CDR2 LQKENI. The CDR3 covers 15 residues. The CDR3 loop is CASSPNTGTGDGYTF. The DNA of the CDR3 is TGTGCCAGCTCACCAAACACCGGGACAGGGGATGGCTACACCTTC.

The J gene is TRBJ1-1, the V gene TRBV6-8, with 9 bases aligning to TRBD1. Unmatched junction bases numbered 10, after V lost 6 bases and J lost 8 bases. The CDR3 runs to 14 residues. Looked up from germline, CDR1 is MNHGY and CDR2 is SAAAGT. The CDR3 loop reads CASSRRQGVNEAFF. The CDR3 coding sequence is TGTGCCAGCAGCCGTAGACAGGGGGTGAACGAAGCTTTCTTT.

The sample holds a few counts of this clone. This chain joins TRBV30 and TRBJ2-3; 7 bases match TRBD1. V shed 4 bases and J 4 bases; nucleotides not matched to a gene: 5. The germline V gene encodes CDR1 GTSNPN and CDR2 SVGIG (reference sequence). The CDR3 consists of 13 residues. In nucleotides, the CDR3 is TGTGCCTGGACAAGACAGGGCGCAGATACGCAGTATTTT. Translation gives CAWTRQGADTQYF.

The CDR3 region has the DNA TGTGCCAGCAGCTTGCAGACAGGGTGGGGATCGGGTGGCTACACCTTC. Translating it yields CASSLQTGWGSGGYTF. The chain has TRBV11-3 and TRBJ1-2, with TRBD1 matching over 7 bases. Germline CDR1 is SGHNT and CDR2 is YENEEA. J lost 7 bases, V lost 3 bases, and 14 bases had no gene match. This CDR3 region has 16 residues.

This clone was counted between two and nine times. The genes are TRBV6-8 and TRBJ2-1, with D hard to call. Germline CDR1 MNHGY, CDR2 SAAAGT. The CDR3 loop spans 16 amino acids. V lost 2 bases and J 0 bases, leaving 11 bases between the germline ends. Here the CDR3 reads CASSYGGTSSYNEQFF. CDR3 in DNA: TGTGCCAGCAGTTACGGCGGAACAAGCTCCTACAATGAGCAGTTCTTC.

This clone showed up just a few times. This sequence joins TRBV15 and TRBJ2-3; 7 positions agree with TRBD1. Germline V gene lookup returns CDR1 LNHNV and CDR2 YYDKDF (reference sequence). CDR3 size: 16 residues. V dropped 0 bases and J dropped 4; count of bases not matched to a gene: 7. This CDR3 is CATSRDYRGGADTQYF. The CDR3 DNA is TGTGCCACCAGCAGAGATTACAGGGGTGGCGCAGATACGCAGTATTTT.

A few counts support this clone. This rearrangement joins TRBV5-1 to TRBJ1-4; D gene unclear. The CDR3 contains 15 residues. Trimming removed 4 bases from V and 8 bases from J, with 18 bases in between. CDR1 SGHRS and CDR2 YFSETQ come from the germline V gene. This CDR3 is CASSLDYPFREKLFF. CDR3 nucleotides: TGCGCCAGCAGCCTGGATTACCCCTTTAGGGAAAAACTGTTTTTT.

In this sample, this clone turned up once. The chain employs TRBV18 and TRBJ2-7; D not resolved. The V gene's germline CDR1 is KGHSH and CDR2 LQKENI. The CDR3 consists of 12 residues. V was pared by 1 base and J by 4 bases, with 5 bases between. The CDR3 sequence is CASSPRGYEQYF. The CDR3 bases are TGTGCCAGCTCACCACGGGGATACGAGCAGTACTTC.

In its sample, this clone was seen a few times. The chain joins TRBV6-8 to TRBJ1-2; D may be TRBD1 (5 bases). Germline CDR1 MNHGY, CDR2 SAAAGT. Between the trimmed V and J ends, which lost 6 bases and 3 bases, there was a span of 17 bases. This CDR3 is built from 15 residues. This CDR3 reads CASRLMRQGYYGYTF. In nucleotides, the CDR3 is TGTGCCAGCAGACTGATGAGGCAGGGCTACTATGGCTACACCTTC.

The chain is built from TRBV5-1 and TRBJ2-4; D is unclear. The CDR3 is made up of 17 amino acids. V was clipped by 4 bases and J by 1 base, with 18 bases between them. From germline, CDR1 is SGHRS and CDR2 YFSETQ. CDR3 region: CASSRRVGDGAKNIQYF. For the CDR3, the DNA is TGCGCCAGCAGCCGGAGAGTGGGCGATGGGGCCAAAAACATTCAGTACTTC.

The table lists this clone with many counts. The chain has TRBV7-7 and TRBJ1-2, with TRBD1 as a possible D gene (6 bases). Germline V CDR1 and CDR2: SSHAT, FNYEAQ (reference sequence). This CDR3 has 14 residues. Trimming removed 3 bases from V and 9 bases from J, with 17 bases in between. The CDR3 region has the DNA TGTGCCAGCAGCTTGGGTCAGGGGCCGGGGAGCTACACCTTC. It encodes CASSLGQGPGSYTF.

This chain joins TRBV19 and TRBJ2-2; 8 positions match TRBD1. The V gene end was trimmed by 6 bases and the J gene end by 4 bases; junction bases not matched to a gene: 7. This CDR3 has 15 amino acids. Germline lookup yields CDR1 LNHDA and CDR2 SQIVND (reference sequence). The CDR3 coding sequence is TGTGCCAGTAGGGCGGACAGGGTCGCCACCGGGGAGCTGTTTTTT. Amino acid sequence: CASRADRVATGELFF.